This T cell receptor beta chain was retrieved from a study of STAT5B mutations in CD4+ large granular lymphocyte leukemia (dated by TCRdb to between 2020 and 2023). Broadly, across the study: Among the healthy controls, the CDR3 'QG' motif was associated with a particular HLA allele. The study compared the TCRbeta repertoires of patients with CD4+ T-cell large granular lymphocyte leukemia against the TCRbeta repertoires of healthy blood donors. Flow cytometry performed on FACSCanto II or FACSVerse showed that the purified fractions had more than 95% purity among lymphocytes. Broader findings and caveats from the paper: Enrichment of TRBV06-family usage was observed among the top patient clones (8/27) relative to healthy controls (2/35). The main leukemic clonotypes were found to be private to each patient, although approximately 25% of the main leukemic clonotypes were detected at low frequency in the non-leukemic repertoires of other patients. Data were not HLA-matched; higher clonality in CD4+ versus CD8+ T-LGLL could reflect the relatively small sample size. Greater clonality appeared to be present in CD4-sorted patient repertoires than in healthy CD4+ repertoires, and the difference was retained after the putative leukemic clones were removed.

As regards this clone: The antigen it binds to is not known. Base qualities are missing; no much larger clone stands one base away.

The healthy control group was made up of 40 or so blood donors, and the Finnish Red Cross blood service supplied their buffy coats. All TCR-sequenced material derived from peripheral blood: patient blood samples and healthy donor buffy coats. Ficoll-Hypaque gradient centrifugation was used to isolate peripheral blood mononuclear cells. CD4+ cells were purified magnetically from the buffy coats of healthy controls. Genomic DNA was extracted using the Gentra Puregene Cell and Tissue kit, and a Qubit 2.0 fluorometer was used to quantify it. The immunoSEQ assay at survey resolution was applied to genomic DNA for sequencing of TCRbeta rearrangements. Per the original workflow: In the TCR sequencing data, the lowest productive clonotype frequency that could be detected was 2.59 x 10-5. Analyses included only productive TCRbeta rearrangements, meaning complete and in-frame sequences. The clonality of each sample was calculated as Simpson clonality in the immunoSEQ Analyzer version 3.0. Clones were categorized by frequency as very rare, small, medium, large (1-20%) or hyperexpanded (>20%). Generation probabilities were estimated with OLGA 1.2.3, V-gene circos plots were generated with VDJtools, specificities were searched for in VDJdb, and CDR3 motifs were identified with GLIPH. TCRdb carries this immuneACCESS record with in-frame sequences only. Its versions omit some clonotypes, under half of them owing to an unresolved V gene in the studies checked, with the rest unexplained. For V, J and clone size, that table is used; D and trimming come from the DNA. The sample profile shows about 24,000 clones; around 72% of them were found once. In total, the top ten clones hold 0.55% to 0.75% of the sample.

CDR1 and CDR2 were assigned from the germline V gene as SGHTA and FQGNSA. Compared with germline, V lacks 5 bases and J lacks 4 bases; bases without a gene match: 11. The CDR3, from cysteine to phenylalanine, totals 16 residues. This entry keeps only the CDR3 DNA: 48 bases, framed from base 1. This sequence was found in a human donor in good health. The chain uses TRBV7-2 and TRBJ1-2; 9 middle bases align to TRBD1. Sequenced input: CD4+ T cells from blood buffy coats. The sequenced DNA is TGTGCCAGCAGCGTAGGGCTACAGGGGGCAAGCTATGGCTACACCTTC. The resulting protein is CASSVGLQGASYGYTF.